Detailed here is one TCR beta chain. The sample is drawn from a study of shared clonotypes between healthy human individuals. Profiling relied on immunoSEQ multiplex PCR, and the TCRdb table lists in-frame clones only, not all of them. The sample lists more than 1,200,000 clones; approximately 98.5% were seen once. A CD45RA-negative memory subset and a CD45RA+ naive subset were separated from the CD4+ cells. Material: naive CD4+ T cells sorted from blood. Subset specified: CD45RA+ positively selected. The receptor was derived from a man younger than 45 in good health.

The CDR3 reads CASSVGDNEKLFF. Written as DNA, the CDR3 is TGTGCCAGCAGCGTGGGGGACAATGAAAAACTGTTTTTT. The chain links TRBV9 to TRBJ1-4, with a weak D call TRBD1 (5 bases). This CDR3 has 13 amino acids. V was shortened by 2 bases and J by 5 bases, with 7 bases between the two germline ends. Per the germline V gene, CDR1 is SGDLS and CDR2 is YYNGEE.